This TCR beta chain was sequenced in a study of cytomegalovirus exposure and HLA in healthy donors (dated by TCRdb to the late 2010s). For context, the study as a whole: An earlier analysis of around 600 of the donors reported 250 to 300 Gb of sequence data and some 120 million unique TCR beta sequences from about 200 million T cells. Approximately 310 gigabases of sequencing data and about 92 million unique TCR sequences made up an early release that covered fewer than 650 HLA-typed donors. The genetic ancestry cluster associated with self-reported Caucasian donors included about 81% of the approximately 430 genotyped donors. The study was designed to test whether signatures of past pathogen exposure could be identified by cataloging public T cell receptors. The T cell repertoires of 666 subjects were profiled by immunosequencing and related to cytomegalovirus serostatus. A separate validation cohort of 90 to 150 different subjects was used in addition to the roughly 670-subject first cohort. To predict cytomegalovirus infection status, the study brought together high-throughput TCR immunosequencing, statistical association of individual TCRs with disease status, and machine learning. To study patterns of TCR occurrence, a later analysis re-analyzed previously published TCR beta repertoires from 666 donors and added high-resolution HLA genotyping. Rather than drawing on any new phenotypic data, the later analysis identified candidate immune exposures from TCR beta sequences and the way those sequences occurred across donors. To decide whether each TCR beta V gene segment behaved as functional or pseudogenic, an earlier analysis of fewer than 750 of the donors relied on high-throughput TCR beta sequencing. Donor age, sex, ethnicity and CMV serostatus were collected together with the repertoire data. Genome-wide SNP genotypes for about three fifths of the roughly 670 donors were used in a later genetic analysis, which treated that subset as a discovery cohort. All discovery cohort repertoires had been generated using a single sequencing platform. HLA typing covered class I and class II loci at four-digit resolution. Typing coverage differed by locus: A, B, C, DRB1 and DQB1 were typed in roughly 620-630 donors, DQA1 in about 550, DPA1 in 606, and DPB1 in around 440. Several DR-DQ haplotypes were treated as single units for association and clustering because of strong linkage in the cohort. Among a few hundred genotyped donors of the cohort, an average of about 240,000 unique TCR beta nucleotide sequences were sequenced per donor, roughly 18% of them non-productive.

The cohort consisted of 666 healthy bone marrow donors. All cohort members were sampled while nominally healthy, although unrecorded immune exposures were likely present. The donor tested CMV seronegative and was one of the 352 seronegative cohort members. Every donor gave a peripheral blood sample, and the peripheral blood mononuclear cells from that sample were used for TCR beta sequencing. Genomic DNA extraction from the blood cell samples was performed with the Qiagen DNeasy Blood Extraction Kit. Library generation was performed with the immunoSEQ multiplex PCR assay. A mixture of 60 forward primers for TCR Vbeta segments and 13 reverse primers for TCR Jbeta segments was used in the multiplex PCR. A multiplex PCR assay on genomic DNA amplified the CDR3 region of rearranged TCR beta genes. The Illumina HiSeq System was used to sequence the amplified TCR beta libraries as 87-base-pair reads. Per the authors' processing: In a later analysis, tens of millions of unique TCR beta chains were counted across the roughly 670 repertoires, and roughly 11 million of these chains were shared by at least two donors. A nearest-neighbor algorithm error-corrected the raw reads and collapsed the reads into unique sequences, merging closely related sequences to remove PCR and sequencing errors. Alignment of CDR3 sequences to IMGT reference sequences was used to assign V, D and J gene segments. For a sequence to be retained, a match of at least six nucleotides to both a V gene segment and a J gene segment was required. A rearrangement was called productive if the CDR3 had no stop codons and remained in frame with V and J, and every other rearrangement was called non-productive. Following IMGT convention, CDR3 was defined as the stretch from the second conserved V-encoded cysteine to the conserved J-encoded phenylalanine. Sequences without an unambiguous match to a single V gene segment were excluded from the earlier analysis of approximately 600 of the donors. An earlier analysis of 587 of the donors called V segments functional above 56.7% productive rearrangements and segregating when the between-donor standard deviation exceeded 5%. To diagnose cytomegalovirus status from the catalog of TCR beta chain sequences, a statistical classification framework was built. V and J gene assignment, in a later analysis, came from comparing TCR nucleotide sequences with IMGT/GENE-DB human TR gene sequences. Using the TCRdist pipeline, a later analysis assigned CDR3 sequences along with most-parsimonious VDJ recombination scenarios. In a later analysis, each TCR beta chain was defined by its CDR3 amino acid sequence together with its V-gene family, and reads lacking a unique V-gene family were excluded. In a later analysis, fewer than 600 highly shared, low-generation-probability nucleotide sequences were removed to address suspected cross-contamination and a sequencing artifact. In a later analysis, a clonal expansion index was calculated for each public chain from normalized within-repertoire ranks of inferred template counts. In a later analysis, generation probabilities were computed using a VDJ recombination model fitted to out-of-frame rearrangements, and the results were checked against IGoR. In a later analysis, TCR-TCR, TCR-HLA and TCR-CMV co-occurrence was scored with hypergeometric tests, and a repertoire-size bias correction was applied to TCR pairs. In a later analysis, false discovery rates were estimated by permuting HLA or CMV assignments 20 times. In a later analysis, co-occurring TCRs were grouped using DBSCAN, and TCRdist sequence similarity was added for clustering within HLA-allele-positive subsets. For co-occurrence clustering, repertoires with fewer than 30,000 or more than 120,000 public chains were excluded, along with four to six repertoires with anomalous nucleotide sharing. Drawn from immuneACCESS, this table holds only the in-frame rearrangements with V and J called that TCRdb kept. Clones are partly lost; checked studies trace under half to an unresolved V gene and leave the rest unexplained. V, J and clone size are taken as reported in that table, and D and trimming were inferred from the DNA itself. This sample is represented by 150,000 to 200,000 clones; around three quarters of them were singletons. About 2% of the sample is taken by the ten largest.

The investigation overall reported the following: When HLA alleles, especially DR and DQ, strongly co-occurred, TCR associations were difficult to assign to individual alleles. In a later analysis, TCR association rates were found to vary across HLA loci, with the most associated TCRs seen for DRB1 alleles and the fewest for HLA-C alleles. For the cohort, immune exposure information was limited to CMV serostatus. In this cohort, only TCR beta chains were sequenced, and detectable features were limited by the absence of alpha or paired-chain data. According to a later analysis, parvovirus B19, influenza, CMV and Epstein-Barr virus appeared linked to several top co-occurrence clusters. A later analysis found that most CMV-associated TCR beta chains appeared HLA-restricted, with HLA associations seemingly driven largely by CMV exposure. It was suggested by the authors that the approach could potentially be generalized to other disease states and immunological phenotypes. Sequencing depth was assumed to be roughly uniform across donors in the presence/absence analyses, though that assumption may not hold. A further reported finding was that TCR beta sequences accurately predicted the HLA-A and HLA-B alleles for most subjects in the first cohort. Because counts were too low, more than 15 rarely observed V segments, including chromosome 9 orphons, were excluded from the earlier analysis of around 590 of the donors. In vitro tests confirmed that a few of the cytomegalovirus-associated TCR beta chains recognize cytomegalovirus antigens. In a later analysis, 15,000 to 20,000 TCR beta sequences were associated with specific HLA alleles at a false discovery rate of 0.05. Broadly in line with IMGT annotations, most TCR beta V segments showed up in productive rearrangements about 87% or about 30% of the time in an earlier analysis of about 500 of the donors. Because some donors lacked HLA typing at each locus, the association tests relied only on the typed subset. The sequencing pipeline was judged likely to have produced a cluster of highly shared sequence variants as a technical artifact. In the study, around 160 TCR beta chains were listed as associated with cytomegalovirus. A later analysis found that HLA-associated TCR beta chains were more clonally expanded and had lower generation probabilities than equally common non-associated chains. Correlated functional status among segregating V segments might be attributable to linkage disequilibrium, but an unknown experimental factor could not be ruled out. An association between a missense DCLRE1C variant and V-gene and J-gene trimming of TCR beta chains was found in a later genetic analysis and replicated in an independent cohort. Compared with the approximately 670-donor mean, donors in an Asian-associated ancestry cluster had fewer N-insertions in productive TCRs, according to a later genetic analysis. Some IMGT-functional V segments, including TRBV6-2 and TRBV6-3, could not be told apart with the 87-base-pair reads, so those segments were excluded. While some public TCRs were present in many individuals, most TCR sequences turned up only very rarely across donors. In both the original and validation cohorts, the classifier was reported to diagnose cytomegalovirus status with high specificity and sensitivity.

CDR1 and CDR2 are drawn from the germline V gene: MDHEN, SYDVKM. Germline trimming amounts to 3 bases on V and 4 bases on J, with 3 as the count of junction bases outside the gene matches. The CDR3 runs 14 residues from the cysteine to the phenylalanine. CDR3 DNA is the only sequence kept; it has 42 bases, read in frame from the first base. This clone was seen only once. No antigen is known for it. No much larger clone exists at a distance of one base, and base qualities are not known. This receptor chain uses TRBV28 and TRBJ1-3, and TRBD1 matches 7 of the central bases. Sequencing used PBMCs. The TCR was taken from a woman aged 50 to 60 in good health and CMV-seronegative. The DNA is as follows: TGTGCCAGCAGTTTCGGGACAGCCGGAAACACCATATATTTT. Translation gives CASSFGTAGNTIYF.